The source of this T cell receptor (beta chain) is a study of early T cells in non-severe SARS-CoV-2 infection. This CDR3 is 18 amino acids long. The germline gives CDR1 DFQATT, CDR2 SNEGSKA (reference sequence). The V gene end was trimmed by 1 base and the J gene end by 1 base; junction bases not matched to a gene: 8. TCRdb reprocessed the 5' RACE reads via MiXCR and lists one record per CDR3 protein. Counted here are 35,000 to 50,000 distinct CDR3 sequences, roughly 23% occurring once; the ten biggest clones make up under 6%. This clonotype showed up many times. The chain links TRBV20-1 to TRBJ2-2; 11 bases map to TRBD1. The TCR comes from an adult who was a healthcare worker with PCR-confirmed SARS-CoV-2 infection or an uninfected control (not recorded which). This specimen was whole blood, taken at baseline. CDR3 protein: CSARAEIGTGGNTGELFF. The CDR3 DNA reads TGCAGTGCTAGAGCCGAGATCGGGACAGGGGGGAACACCGGGGAGCTGTTTTTT.